The 6 T cell receptor beta chains reported below all come from one sample, sequenced in a study of breast tumors, draining lymph nodes, adjacent tissues. TCRdb ran MiXCR on the multiplex PCR reads and lists one entry per CDR3 protein. Among under 350,000 distinct CDR3 sequences listed, over 30% were seen once. Samples came from axillary lymph nodes draining the breast cancer. The sample taken for sequencing was axillary lymph node tissue. The receptors were sampled from a female donor with breast cancer. Some clones in this sample may be carry-over from other donors' samples.

There are many counts of this clonotype. The chain is built from TRBV5-6 and TRBJ1-6; D is unclear. V lost 4 bases and J 6 bases, leaving 11 bases between the germline ends. The germline CDR1 and CDR2 sequences are SGHDT and YYEEEE. The CDR3 is 14 amino acids. CDR3 nucleotides: TGTGCCAGCAGCACCGCGGGTGTTAATTCACCCCTCCACTTT. Translated, it gives CASSTAGVNSPLHF. Full variable domain (remainder filled in from reference TRBV5-6 and TRBJ1-6): DAGVTQSPTHLIKTRGQQVTLRCSPKSGHDTVSWYQQALGQGPQFIFQYYEEEERQRGNFPDRFSGHQFPNYSSELNVNALLLGDSALYLCASSTAGVNSPLHFGNGTRLTVT.

This clonotype was counted many times. The chain recombines TRBV19 with TRBJ2-7; 13 nucleotides line up with TRBD2. The CDR3 consists of 20 residues. Unmatched junction bases numbered 19, after V lost 7 bases and J lost 1 base. The germline V gene encodes CDR1 LNHDA and CDR2 SQIVND (reference sequence). DNA for the CDR3: TGTGCCAGTACCCCTGGGCCCAGGACTAGCGGGAGATATGAGTCCTACGAGCAGTACTTC. It specifies CASTPGPRTSGRYESYEQYF.

For this clonotype: Since a much larger clone is just one base distant, this may be a read error. The chain has TRBV20-1 and TRBJ2-7, with TRBD2 as a possible D gene (7 bases). Germline loops: CDR1 DFQATT, CDR2 SNEGSKA (reference sequence). This CDR3 is 15 amino acids long. V lost 5 bases, J lost 2 bases, and 19 bases lay in between. In DNA, the CDR3 is TGCAGTGCTCCGAGAGGGGGGGAGGGCCCCTACGAGCAGTACTTC. Its protein product is CSAPRGGEGPYEQYF.

This clonotype was detected a few times. At one end, the junction sequence differs from germline, possibly due to a read error. The chain recombines TRBV6-5 with TRBJ2-7, with D perhaps assigned TRBD1 or TRBD2 (5 bases each). Germline-derived CDR1 and CDR2 are MNHEY and SVGAGI. This CDR3 comprises 15 residues. CDR3 sequence: CASSHSGTHSYEQYF. CDR3 nucleotides: TGTGCCAGCAGTCACTCGGGGACCCACTCCTACGAGCAGTACTTC.

The chain couples TRBV7-8 to TRBJ1-6; the D is unclear. The germline gives CDR1 SGHVS, CDR2 FQNEAQ. The CDR3 has 15 amino acids. With 5 bases removed from V and 4 bases from J, the gap between germline ends came to 12 bases. CDR3 sequence (DNA): TGTGCCAGCAGCAGCCAGAGACGGTATAATTCACCCCTCCACTTT. It yields the protein CASSSQRRYNSPLHF.

Notes on this clonotype: With a much larger clone just one base away, this may be a read error. The CDR3 DNA sequence: TGTGCCAGCAGCTCCGCCACTAGCGGGACGACCTATGAGCAGCTCTTC. This gives the protein CASSSATSGTTYEQLF. This chain joins TRBV5-5 and TRBJ2-1, with 10 bases matching TRBD2. Looked up from germline, CDR1 is SGHKS and CDR2 is YYEKEE (reference sequence). This CDR3 has 16 amino acids.